Given below is one T cell receptor beta chain in context. The antigen remains unidentified. Disease in donors with ophthalmopathy had moderate-to-severe activity, CAS ≥3, NOSPECS ≥4 and under 3 months' duration. These data belong to a study of Graves' ophthalmopathy and Graves' hyperthyroidism. Study at large: Peripheral blood (taken before any treatment) was collected at initial diagnosis. Notes on the study in general: In blood, most expanded thyroid clonotypes above 0.001 frequency were also detected.

Transcripts of RNA were the source for amplifying TCR beta CDR3 regions. RT-PCR with HTBI primers came first, then second-round multiplex PCR. From the multiplex PCR reads, TCRdb called clonotypes with MiXCR, one entry per CDR3 protein. Among 150,000 to 200,000 distinct CDR3 sequences listed, 39% were seen once. The CDR3 totals 17 residues. V shed 5 bases, J shed 2 bases, and the junction held 12 bases outside the gene matches. The TCR sequence derives from a young man with Graves' ophthalmopathy. Sequencing was done on a sample of peripheral blood. The V and J genes are TRBV12-3 or TRBV12-4 and TRBJ2-7, with TRBD2 matching 10 bases. CDR3 in amino acids: CASSGKNLAGETYEQYF. Here the CDR3 DNA reads TGTGCCAGCAGTGGGAAGAATCTAGCGGGGGAAACCTACGAGCAGTACTTC.